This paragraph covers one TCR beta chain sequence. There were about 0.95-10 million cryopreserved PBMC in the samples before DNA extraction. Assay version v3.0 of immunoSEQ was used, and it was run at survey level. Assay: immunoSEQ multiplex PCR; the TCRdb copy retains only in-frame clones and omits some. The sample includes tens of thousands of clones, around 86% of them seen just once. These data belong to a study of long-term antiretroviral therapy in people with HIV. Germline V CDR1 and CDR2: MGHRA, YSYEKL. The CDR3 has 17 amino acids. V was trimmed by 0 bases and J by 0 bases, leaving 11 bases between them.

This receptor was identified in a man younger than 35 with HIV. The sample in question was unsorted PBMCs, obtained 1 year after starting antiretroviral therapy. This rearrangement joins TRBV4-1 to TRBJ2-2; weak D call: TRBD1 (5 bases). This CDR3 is CASSQEGLVSNTGELFF. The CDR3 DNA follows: TGCGCCAGCAGCCAAGAGGGGCTAGTGTCGAACACCGGGGAGCTGTTTTTT.